The rows below give T cell receptor beta chains drawn from one sample of a study of T cells after posttransplantation cyclophosphamide. Libraries were prepared by immunoSEQ multiplex PCR; TCRdb keeps only in-frame clonotypes and omits some of them. Observed are 3,200 or so clones, no singletons, with the top ten taking around 26%. The source was PBMCs, collected 84 days after allogeneic stem cell transplant with posttransplant cyclophosphamide. The receptors originated from a female patient aged 40 to 55 who received an allogeneic stem cell transplant from a related donor, was CMV-positive, and had no GVHD. Some T cells may possibly be graft donor cells. Both conserved end residues are part of each CDR3. The order of the fields is D gene, J gene, clone size, V gene, CDR3 protein, CDR3 DNA. A D gene is named only where the DNA matches it firmly. Only part of the rows carry a size: once, few, many, or a class if the clone is expanded.

>TRBD1|TRBJ2-7|many|TRBV11-2
CASSAGQGGTYEQYF
TGTGCCAGCAGCGCCGGACAGGGGGGCACCTACGAGCAGTACTTC
>TRBD1|TRBJ1-4|many|TRBV14
CASSQLQGLGEKLFF
TGTGCCAGCAGCCAACTACAGGGGCTGGGGGAAAAACTGTTTTTT
>-|TRBJ1-4|-|TRBV12-3/TRBV12-4
CASSFKAGSNEKLFF
TGTGCCAGCAGTTTTAAGGCAGGGAGTAATGAAAAACTGTTTTTT
>-|TRBJ1-1|many|TRBV19
CASYNRRGTLNTEAFF
TGTGCCAGTTATAACCGTCGGGGAACTCTGAACACTGAAGCTTTCTTT
>TRBD1|TRBJ1-2|-|TRBV29-1
CSVESGQGHGYTF
TGCAGCGTTGAATCTGGACAGGGGCATGGCTACACCTTC
>-|TRBJ1-6|many|TRBV2
CASSAPQGNSPLHF
TGTGCCAGCAGTGCCCCACAAGGCAATTCACCCCTCCACTTT
>TRBD1|TRBJ2-3|many|TRBV7-2
CASSFRGRADTQYF
TGTGCCAGCAGCTTCAGGGGGCGCGCGGATACGCAGTATTTT
>TRBD1|TRBJ2-7|many|TRBV28
CASSPPRGTGFDRVGGQYF
TGTGCCAGCAGTCCTCCCCGTGGGACAGGGTTTGATCGCGTCGGTGGGCAGTACTTC
>TRBD1|TRBJ2-2|many|TRBV24-1
CATKGTGGGTGELFF
TGTGCCACCAAGGGGACAGGGGGCGGAACCGGGGAGCTGTTTTTT
>TRBD1|TRBJ2-3|many|TRBV7-9
CASSLRGQTDTQYF
TGTGCCAGCAGCTTGAGGGGGCAGACAGATACGCAGTATTTT
>-|TRBJ1-1|medium-sized|TRBV19
CASTDPGLNTEAFF
TGTGCCAGTACTGACCCGGGACTAAACACTGAAGCTTTCTTT
>TRBD2|TRBJ2-1|many|TRBV10-3
CAISLAGVYNEQFF
TGTGCCATCAGTCTAGCGGGGGTCTACAATGAGCAGTTCTTC
>-|TRBJ2-5|many|TRBV7-2
CASSTRSREETQYF
TGTGCCAGCAGCACCCGAAGCCGTGAAGAGACCCAGTACTTC
>TRBD1|TRBJ2-7|few|TRBV5-6
CASSIGQGTAYEQYF
TGTGCCAGCAGCATCGGACAGGGGACGGCCTACGAGCAGTACTTC
>TRBD1|TRBJ2-2|medium-sized|TRBV5-1
CASSVGQGKTELFF
TGCGCCAGCAGCGTGGGACAGGGTAAGACGGAGCTGTTTTTT
>TRBD1|TRBJ2-3|many|TRBV7-8
CASSFGQGATDTQYF
TGTGCCAGCAGCTTCGGACAGGGGGCAACAGATACGCAGTATTTT